This T cell receptor beta chain was recovered during a study of blood T cell repertoires in COVID-19. The wider study: Acute and convalescent COVID-19 samples came from the United States, Italy and Spain. Nucleic acid was either cDNA or gDNA, and it came from T cells, B-cell-depleted T cells, or PBMCs.

Original analysis: Reference gene primer amplification gave nucleated cell count estimates. Sequenced by immunoSEQ multiplex PCR; TCRdb stores in-frame clones only, minus some. That table is the source of V, J and clone size, and D and trimming were worked out from the DNA. The table records 60,000 or so clones, less than 90% of them present only once. Germline lookup yields CDR1 SNHLY and CDR2 FYNNEI. V was shortened by 0 bases and J by 4 bases, with 15 bases between the two germline ends. The CDR3 has 16 residues. The gene calls are TRBV2 and TRBJ2-5; D perhaps matches TRBD2 (6 bases). The sequencing input was peripheral blood. The clonotype was recovered from a woman older than 75 with acute or convalescent COVID-19. The CDR3 region is CASSEAPRYGGETQYF. Here the CDR3 DNA reads TGTGCCAGCAGTGAAGCGCCCCGGTACGGGGGAGAGACCCAGTACTTC.